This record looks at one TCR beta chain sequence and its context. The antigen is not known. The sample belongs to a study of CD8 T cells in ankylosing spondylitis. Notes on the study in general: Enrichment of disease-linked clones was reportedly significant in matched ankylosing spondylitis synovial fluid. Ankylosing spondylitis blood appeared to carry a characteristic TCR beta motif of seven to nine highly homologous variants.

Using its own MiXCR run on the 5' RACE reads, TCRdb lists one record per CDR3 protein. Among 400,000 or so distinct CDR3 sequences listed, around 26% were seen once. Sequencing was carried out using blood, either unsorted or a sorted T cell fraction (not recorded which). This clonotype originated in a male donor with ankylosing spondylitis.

The CDR3 DNA is TGTGCCAGCAGCCCCTCGGTATACTCTGGAAACACCATATATTTT. This gives the protein CASSPSVYSGNTIYF. The genes are TRBV7-9 and TRBJ1-3, with D unresolved. Germline values: CDR1 SEHNR, CDR2 FQNEAQ (reference sequence). Trimming shortened V by 5 bases and J by 0 bases, and 11 bases separated the two germline ends. CDR3 length equals 15 residues.